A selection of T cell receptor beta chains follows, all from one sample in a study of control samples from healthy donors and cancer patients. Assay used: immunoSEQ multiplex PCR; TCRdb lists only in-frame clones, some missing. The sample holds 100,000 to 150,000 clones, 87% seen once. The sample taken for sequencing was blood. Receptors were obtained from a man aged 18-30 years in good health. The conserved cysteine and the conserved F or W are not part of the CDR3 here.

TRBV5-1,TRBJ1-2,ASSGDTYGYT
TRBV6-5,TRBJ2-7,ASTAGNEQY
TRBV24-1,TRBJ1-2,ATSDSPLPGRGGGYT
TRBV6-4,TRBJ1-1,ASSAGKNTEAF
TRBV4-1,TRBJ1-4,ASSQDSSSFEKLF
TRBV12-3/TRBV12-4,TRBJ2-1,ASSGRQNEQF
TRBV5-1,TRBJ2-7,ASSLVGTGTYEQY
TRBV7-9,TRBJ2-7,ASRGQESYEQY
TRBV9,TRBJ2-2,ASTPRGAGGQPGELF
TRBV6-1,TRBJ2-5,ASSGGWTGVKMTQY
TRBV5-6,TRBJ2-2,ASSLKRGDTGELF
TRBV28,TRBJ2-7,ASSLGQLYEQY
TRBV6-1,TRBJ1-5,ASSEAWDQPQH
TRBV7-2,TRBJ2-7,ASSLVNYEQY
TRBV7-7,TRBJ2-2,ASSSGRAHTGELF
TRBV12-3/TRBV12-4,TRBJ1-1,ASSLDYQVLAF
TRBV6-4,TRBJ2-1,ASSDASGNGEQF
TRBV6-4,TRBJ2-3,ASSDSVDSTDTQY
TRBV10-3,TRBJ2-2,AMGEGTTNTGELF
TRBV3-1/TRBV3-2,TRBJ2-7,ASSPRDARYEQY
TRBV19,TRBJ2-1,ASSIIQGTYNEQF
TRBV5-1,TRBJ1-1,ASTLGQGTEAF
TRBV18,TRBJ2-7,ASSIAQRGTTYEQY
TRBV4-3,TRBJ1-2,ASRHSTDGPYGYT
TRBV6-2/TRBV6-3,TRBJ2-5,ASSYLTSGQETQY